This is a list of T cell receptor beta chains from one sample in a study of blood T cell repertoires in COVID-19. TCRdb's table, derived via immunoSEQ multiplex PCR, lists solely in-frame clones and lacks some. The sample holds 200,000 to 250,000 clones; over 80% are singletons and the top ten take approximately 6.5%. Sequencing was done on a sample of PBMCs or T cells enriched from blood (not recorded which). These receptors were obtained from a woman aged 40 to 50 who had recovered from COVID-19. Each CDR3 is given with its conserved first and last residue. Each record gives: D gene, V gene, clone size, J gene, CDR3 protein, CDR3 DNA. D genes are given only for firm matches. A row's size may be missing; if present it is once, few, many or a size class.

D gene: TRBD1
V gene: TRBV12-5
clone size: once
J gene: TRBJ1-1
CDR3 protein: CASGLGTGPPQAFF
CDR3 DNA: TGTGCTAGTGGTTTGGGGACAGGGCCCCCACAGGCTTTCTTT

D gene: .
V gene: TRBV5-4
clone size: .
J gene: TRBJ1-1
CDR3 protein: CASSLDVGAAEAFF
CDR3 DNA: TGTGCCAGCAGCTTGGATGTGGGGGCCGCTGAAGCTTTCTTT

D gene: TRBD1
V gene: TRBV10-2
clone size: .
J gene: TRBJ1-2
CDR3 protein: CASSGGTGEGYTF
CDR3 DNA: TGCGCCAGCAGTGGGGGGACAGGGGAAGGCTACACCTTC

D gene: TRBD1
V gene: TRBV2
clone size: .
J gene: TRBJ2-7
CDR3 protein: CASVGTGRSEQYF
CDR3 DNA: TGTGCCAGTGTCGGGACAGGGAGAAGCGAGCAGTACTTC

D gene: TRBD1
V gene: TRBV6-5
clone size: .
J gene: TRBJ2-4
CDR3 protein: CASSRRTGSIQYF
CDR3 DNA: TGTGCCAGCAGTCGGCGGACAGGGTCCATTCAGTACTTC

D gene: .
V gene: TRBV28
clone size: .
J gene: TRBJ2-4
CDR3 protein: CASSLTGIDPKNIQYF
CDR3 DNA: TGTGCCAGCAGTTTAACCGGGATTGATCCCAAAAACATTCAGTACTTC

D gene: .
V gene: TRBV29-1
clone size: once
J gene: TRBJ2-4
CDR3 protein: CSVAGGKNIQYF
CDR3 DNA: TGCAGCGTTGCAGGGGGGAAAAACATTCAGTACTTC

D gene: TRBD2
V gene: TRBV9
clone size: .
J gene: TRBJ2-7
CDR3 protein: CASSAEGGRMDEQYF
CDR3 DNA: TGTGCCAGCAGCGCCGAGGGCGGGAGAATGGACGAGCAGTACTTC

D gene: .
V gene: TRBV4-2
clone size: .
J gene: TRBJ1-4
CDR3 protein: CASSQGAEKLFF
CDR3 DNA: TGTGCCAGCAGCCAAGGGGCAGAAAAACTGTTTTTT

D gene: TRBD2
V gene: TRBV11-2
clone size: .
J gene: TRBJ2-1
CDR3 protein: CASRVTSGSSYNEQFF
CDR3 DNA: TGTGCCAGCAGAGTTACTAGCGGGTCCTCCTACAATGAGCAGTTCTTC

D gene: .
V gene: TRBV30
clone size: .
J gene: TRBJ1-6
CDR3 protein: CAWTDNYNSPLHF
CDR3 DNA: TGTGCCTGGACGGACAACTATAATTCACCCCTCCACTTT

D gene: .
V gene: TRBV6-6
clone size: .
J gene: TRBJ1-1
CDR3 protein: CASSPPGLNTEAFF
CDR3 DNA: TGTGCCAGCAGCCCCCCAGGGTTGAACACTGAAGCTTTCTTT

D gene: TRBD2
V gene: TRBV4-1
clone size: .
J gene: TRBJ2-1
CDR3 protein: CASSQESGSSRYNEQFF
CDR3 DNA: TGCGCCAGCAGCCAAGAAAGCGGGAGTAGTCGCTACAATGAGCAGTTCTTC

D gene: TRBD2
V gene: TRBV5-8
clone size: .
J gene: TRBJ2-2
CDR3 protein: CASSARGAGVFSGELFF
CDR3 DNA: TGTGCCAGCAGCGCCCGGGGAGCGGGAGTTTTCTCCGGGGAGCTGTTTTTT

D gene: .
V gene: TRBV5-5
clone size: .
J gene: TRBJ2-3
CDR3 protein: CASSLEWGADTQYF
CDR3 DNA: TGTGCCAGCAGCTTGGAGTGGGGAGCAGATACGCAGTATTTT

D gene: TRBD2
V gene: TRBV10-3
clone size: .
J gene: TRBJ2-3
CDR3 protein: CAISRTSGRVADTQYF
CDR3 DNA: TGTGCCATCAGCCGTACTAGCGGGAGGGTGGCAGATACGCAGTATTTT

D gene: TRBD1
V gene: TRBV7-9
clone size: .
J gene: TRBJ1-3
CDR3 protein: CASSLWTGALEKDTIYF
CDR3 DNA: TGTGCCAGCAGCTTATGGACAGGGGCTTTGGAAAAGGACACCATATATTTT

D gene: .
V gene: TRBV25-1
clone size: once
J gene: TRBJ2-3
CDR3 protein: CASSAPMRAHFADTQYF
CDR3 DNA: TGTGCCAGCAGTGCACCTATGAGGGCCCATTTTGCCGATACGCAGTATTTT

D gene: TRBD2
V gene: TRBV2
clone size: .
J gene: TRBJ2-1
CDR3 protein: CASSLRLLVAGGLNEQFF
CDR3 DNA: TGTGCCAGCAGCCTCAGACTATTGGTAGCGGGAGGACTAAATGAGCAGTTCTTC

D gene: TRBD1
V gene: TRBV2
clone size: .
J gene: TRBJ2-7
CDR3 protein: CASSTSTGKFYEQYF
CDR3 DNA: TGTGCCAGCAGTACCTCGACAGGGAAATTCTACGAGCAGTACTTC

D gene: TRBD1
V gene: TRBV19
clone size: .
J gene: TRBJ1-5
CDR3 protein: CASSLQGAINQPQHF
CDR3 DNA: TGTGCCAGTAGTCTTCAGGGGGCGATTAATCAGCCCCAGCATTTT

D gene: .
V gene: TRBV4-1
clone size: .
J gene: TRBJ2-7
CDR3 protein: CASSQVPTDSSYEQYF
CDR3 DNA: TGCGCCAGCAGCCAAGTCCCGACAGACTCCTCCTACGAGCAGTACTTC

D gene: .
V gene: TRBV11-3
clone size: once
J gene: TRBJ1-3
CDR3 protein: CASSLEGLYENTIYF
CDR3 DNA: TGTGCCAGCAGCTTAGAGGGCCTTTATGAAAACACCATATATTTT

D gene: TRBD1
V gene: TRBV11-2
clone size: .
J gene: TRBJ1-4
CDR3 protein: CASSLVKTGRLFF
CDR3 DNA: TGTGCCAGCAGCTTAGTAAAGACAGGGCGACTGTTTTTT

D gene: .
V gene: TRBV6-5
clone size: .
J gene: TRBJ1-2
CDR3 protein: CASSRGTWIASGYTF
CDR3 DNA: TGTGCCAGCAGCCGAGGGACATGGATTGCGAGTGGCTACACCTTC

D gene: TRBD2
V gene: TRBV5-6
clone size: .
J gene: TRBJ2-1
CDR3 protein: CASSLSRLAGVREQFF
CDR3 DNA: TGTGCCAGCAGCTTGAGCAGACTAGCGGGAGTCCGTGAGCAGTTCTTC

D gene: .
V gene: TRBV11-2
clone size: .
J gene: TRBJ1-1
CDR3 protein: CASSLEAGRDLRTEAFF
CDR3 DNA: TGTGCCAGCAGCTTAGAGGCCGGGAGGGATTTAAGGACTGAAGCTTTCTTT

D gene: .
V gene: TRBV9
clone size: .
J gene: TRBJ1-4
CDR3 protein: CASSVRGGALNEKLFF
CDR3 DNA: TGTGCCAGCAGCGTGAGAGGCGGGGCCCTTAATGAAAAACTGTTTTTT

D gene: .
V gene: TRBV19
clone size: .
J gene: TRBJ2-1
CDR3 protein: CASSVTDRPGRAYNEQFF
CDR3 DNA: TGTGCCAGTAGTGTTACCGACAGGCCTGGGAGGGCCTACAATGAGCAGTTCTTC

D gene: .
V gene: TRBV24-1
clone size: .
J gene: TRBJ2-1
CDR3 protein: CATSDFSDEQFF
CDR3 DNA: TGTGCCACCAGTGATTTCAGCGATGAGCAGTTCTTC

D gene: .
V gene: TRBV9
clone size: .
J gene: TRBJ2-2
CDR3 protein: CASSVGRVRRGHTGELFF
CDR3 DNA: TGTGCCAGCAGCGTAGGACGGGTAAGAAGGGGTCACACCGGGGAGCTGTTTTTT

D gene: .
V gene: TRBV4-1
clone size: .
J gene: TRBJ2-3
CDR3 protein: CASRARGASSTDTQYF
CDR3 DNA: TGCGCCAGCAGGGCTCGGGGAGCCTCTAGCACAGATACGCAGTATTTT

D gene: .
V gene: TRBV28
clone size: .
J gene: TRBJ2-5
CDR3 protein: CASSLRQAQETQYF
CDR3 DNA: TGTGCCAGCAGTCTACGACAGGCCCAAGAGACCCAGTACTTC

D gene: .
V gene: TRBV7-2
clone size: .
J gene: TRBJ1-6
CDR3 protein: CASSFQGGQNSPLHF
CDR3 DNA: TGTGCCAGCAGCTTCCAAGGAGGGCAAAATTCACCCCTCCACTTT

D gene: TRBD2
V gene: TRBV12-5
clone size: .
J gene: TRBJ2-5
CDR3 protein: CASGLISGGEETQYF
CDR3 DNA: TGTGCTAGTGGTTTGATTAGCGGGGGAGAAGAGACCCAGTACTTC

D gene: .
V gene: TRBV28
clone size: .
J gene: TRBJ2-5
CDR3 protein: CASSLPGQETQYF
CDR3 DNA: TGTGCCAGCAGTTTGCCGGGACAAGAGACCCAGTACTTC

D gene: .
V gene: TRBV7-2
clone size: .
J gene: TRBJ1-1
CDR3 protein: CASSLAGQGTEAFF
CDR3 DNA: TGTGCCAGCAGCTTAGCGGGGCAGGGCACTGAAGCTTTCTTT